The 9 T cell receptor beta chains given below trace back to one sample, sequenced in a study of blood T cell repertoires in COVID-19. TCRdb keeps only in-frame clones here, not all; method: immunoSEQ multiplex PCR. The repertoire holds some 350,000 clones, with roughly 90% as singletons. Sequenced sample: peripheral blood. These receptors came from a woman aged 70-85 years with COVID-19, enrolled during active disease.

J is TRBJ1-2 and V is TRBV13, with TRBD1 matching 9 bases. With V trimmed by 5 bases and J by 3 bases, 7 bases remained unmatched. This CDR3 comprises 15 residues. The germline CDR1 and CDR2 sequences are PRHDT and FYEKMQ (reference sequence). DNA of the CDR3: TGTGCCAGCAGCAACGGGACAGGGCTCCACTATGGCTACACCTTC. Translating it yields CASSNGTGLHYGYTF.

This rearrangement joins TRBV29-1 to TRBJ1-1; possible D gene TRBD1, 5 bases. Germline loops: CDR1 SQVTM, CDR2 ANQGSEA. The CDR3 contains 12 residues. V was shortened by 6 bases and J by 8 bases, with 16 bases between the two germline ends. The CDR3 spells CSVLQDSYEAFF. CDR3 DNA sequence: TGCAGCGTGCTCCAAGACAGTTACGAAGCTTTCTTT.

The chain employs TRBV5-6 and TRBJ1-2, with TRBD1 matching over 12 bases. This CDR3 is 15 amino acids long. The V gene's germline CDR1 is SGHDT and CDR2 YYEEEE. V shed 1 base and J 8 bases; nucleotides not matched to a gene: 6. This CDR3 reads CASSLLGQGARGYTF. Written as DNA, the CDR3 is TGTGCCAGCAGCTTGTTGGGACAGGGGGCGAGAGGCTACACCTTC.

This clone has a single count. V is TRBV19 and J is TRBJ2-1, with 9 bases that match TRBD1. Germline assignment: CDR1 LNHDA and CDR2 SQIVND (reference sequence). The CDR3 covers 12 residues. The J segment lost 9 bases and the V segment lost 6 bases, leaving 3 bases of the junction unmatched. In DNA form, the CDR3 reads TGTGCCAGTAGACCGGGACAGGGTGAGCAGTTCTTC. Its protein is CASRPGQGEQFF.

This chain joins TRBV20-1 and TRBJ1-5; TRBD1 aligns across 8 bases. Germline CDR1 and CDR2: DFQATT and SNEGSKA (reference sequence). The CDR3 sequence is 15 residues long. Unmatched junction bases numbered 8, after V lost 3 bases and J lost 4 bases. CDR3 residues: CSASAQGAGNQPQHF. Written as DNA, the CDR3 is TGCAGTGCTAGTGCCCAGGGGGCGGGAAATCAGCCCCAGCATTTT.

The rearrangement joins TRBV15 to TRBJ1-2; D gene uncertain. Germline CDR1 reads LNHNV; CDR2 reads YYDKDF (reference sequence). V was clipped by 5 bases and J by 8 bases, with 12 bases between them. The CDR3 spans 12 residues. The CDR3 is CATSSMREGYTF. The CDR3, as DNA: TGTGCCACCAGCTCCATGAGGGAGGGCTACACCTTC.

CDR3 region: CASSLARRGTGEEKLFF. DNA of the CDR3: TGTGCCAGCAGCTTGGCCCGCCGGGGGACAGGGGAGGAAAAACTGTTTTTT. V is TRBV5-6 and J is TRBJ1-4, with 10 bases identical to TRBD1. This CDR3 spans 17 amino acids. V shed 0 bases, J shed 8 bases, and the junction held 10 bases outside the gene matches. Germline V CDR1 and CDR2: SGHDT, YYEEEE.

This chain joins TRBV27 and TRBJ1-5; 10 bases align to TRBD1. CDR3 length: 17 amino acids. CDR1 and CDR2 (germline): MNHEY, SMNVEV (reference sequence). The V and J ends lost 3 bases and 3 bases, in that order; junction bases with no gene match: 8. DNA for the CDR3: TGTGCCAGCAGTTTGTATAGGGACAGGGGTTACAATCAGCCCCAGCATTTT. Its translation is CASSLYRDRGYNQPQHF.

The chain carries TRBV4-1 and TRBJ2-7; 9 bases align to TRBD2. The CDR3 is 16 residues long. The ends lost 4 bases at V and 5 bases at J; junction bases unmatched: 12. The V gene's germline CDR1 is MGHRA and CDR2 YSYEKL. The CDR3: CASSPPPAGGPNEQYF. In DNA, the CDR3 is TGCGCCAGCAGCCCGCCCCCGGCGGGGGGGCCCAACGAGCAGTACTTC.